This T cell receptor (beta chain) appears in the sequencing data of a study of control samples from healthy donors and cancer patients. Sequencing used immunoSEQ multiplex PCR; TCRdb keeps in-frame clones, though not all of them. The data contain 150,000 or so clones, about 90% of them seen just once; the ten biggest clones take up more than 10%. The CDR3 extends over 16 amino acids. Germline V CDR1 and CDR2: SGHTA, FQGNSA. The junction had 8 bases not matched to a gene; V was cut back by 4 bases and J by 6 bases. This rearrangement joins TRBV7-2 to TRBJ2-1, with 11 positions matching TRBD2. This TCR was recovered from a man under 40 in good health. The specimen sequenced was blood. Here the CDR3 reads CASSSASGRMVNEQFF. The DNA of the CDR3 is TGTGCCAGCAGCTCTGCTAGCGGGAGGATGGTCAATGAGCAGTTCTTC. Full variable domain (missing parts from reference TRBV7-2 and TRBJ2-1): GAGVSQSPSNKVTEKGKDVELRCDPISGHTALYWYRQSLGQGLEFLIYFQGNSAPDKSGLPSDRFSAERTGGSVSTLTIQRTQQEDSAVYLCASSSASGRMVNEQFFGPGTRLTVL.